This T cell receptor beta chain was captured in a study of shared clonotypes between healthy human individuals (dated by TCRdb to 2018 to 2021). Notes on the research overall: The cohort included three men and two women between 18 and 49 years of age. To increase sequencing depth and limit assay-specific biases, TCR repertoire library preparation and sequencing were carried out by different laboratories using diverse techniques. To estimate repertoire size and how much clonotype sharing occurs between individuals, the study deeply sequenced the blood TCR repertoires of about five healthy adults. For each donor, three plates each were used for CD4 naive and CD4 memory, two plates were used for CD8 naive, and one plate was used for CD8 memory. Per donor, leukapheresis produced somewhere between about 0.85 and 9.5 billion PBMCs. Broader findings and caveats from the paper: Because the study included a small number of donors, the genetic and exposure-history diversity represented was limited. Larger estimated clonotype richness was generally found for naive subsets than for memory subsets. Pairwise subsampling led to the expectation that sequencing depth would affect the degree of clonotype sharing among donors. Sharing across several donors was observed for around 5% of naive CD4, 3% to 3.5% of naive CD8, 2% to 2.5% of memory CD4, and roughly 0.43% of memory CD8 clonotypes. Incomplete sequencing was indicated by rarefaction of sorted-subset datasets, despite the large sequencing depth. Sampling was restricted to blood, and TCR repertoires in tissues likely differ from the TCR repertoires found in blood. Compared with non-shared clonotypes, the clonotypes found in all four sorted-subset donors had higher generation probabilities.

Reading from cysteine to phenylalanine, the CDR3 counts 19 amino acids. The retained sequence is limited to the CDR3, 57 bases, with the frame set at the first base. The germline V gene (reference sequence) specifies MNHEY as CDR1 and SMNVEV as CDR2. V is cut back by 5 bases and J by 2 bases, with 12 bases in the junction unmatched. This clone was seen a handful of times. Its cognate antigen has yet to be identified. No base quality information exists; no much larger clone differs at one position. Healthy HIV-negative adults with no recently reported acute infections or vaccinations were included as donors. Every donor was a Caucasian adult living in Nashville, Tennessee, USA. The CD8 memory samples were a combination of magnetically selected CD45RO+ cells and CCR7-negative CD45RA+ effector memory (TemRA) cells. Blood was obtained by leukapheresis, after which PBMCs were separated by Ficoll-Histopaque density gradient centrifugation and cryopreserved in liquid nitrogen vapor phase. Analytical flow cytometry was used to check the purity and quantity of each magnetically sorted T cell population. From each sorted fraction, genomic DNA was isolated and quantified by UV absorbance on a Nanodrop 2000c.

TCR CDR3 regions were amplified from genomic DNA by multiplex PCR using the deep immunoSEQ assay. Extracted genomic DNA from each cell subset was distributed evenly across all wells of several immunoSEQ 96-well plates, and each plate was treated as a replicate. Each replicate PCR for sorted subsets received about 210 ng genomic DNA, equal to roughly 33,000 T cell genomes. Purified libraries were measured with a Qubit 3.0 fluorometer, size-checked on a Bioanalyzer 2100, and measured again with the KAPA Library Quantification kit. Every immunoSEQ 96-well plate was sequenced on a separate single-read 150-cycle Illumina NextSeq 550 flow cell. The original pipeline was this. The immunoSEQ output contained only junctional sequences without quality scores, so filtering could not match that applied to full-length reads. Sequences were annotated with PyIR, a Python wrapper for IgBLAST v1.9, using IMGT germline references to assign V/J genes and CDR3. Reads were removed for weak V/J assignments (E-value above 1e-6), missing CDR3, stop codons, out-of-frame junctions, or ambiguous translated residues. V3J clonotypes were defined as sequences sharing an identical inferred V gene, J gene, and CDR3 amino acid sequence. The percentage overlap between two repertoires was calculated by dividing the number of shared unique clonotypes by the size of the smaller repertoire. Richness of each repertoire was evaluated using RTK rarefaction, the Chao1 estimator, and Recon v2.1 estimates of unobserved clonotypes. For all TCRbeta clonotypes obtained by the gDNA method from four donors, generation probabilities were computed with OLGA. Here the immuneACCESS table is served through TCRdb, limited to in-frame sequences with V and J called. Missing clones are a known gap in these copies; in checked studies unresolved V genes cover under half, and the rest lacks a known reason. V, J and clone size reflect that table, while D and trimming were determined from the DNA. For this sample there are under 80,000 clones; 60% to 65% appear just once. The leading ten clones occupy 51% of the sample.

Recombination linked TRBV27 to TRBJ2-3; TRBD2 lines up with 14 middle nucleotides. Material for sequencing was memory CD8+ T cells sorted from blood. What the cell subset or site label conveys for this sample: CD45RO+ cells pooled with CCR7-negative TemRA cells. The sequence came from a man younger than 40 in good health. The nucleotide sequence is TGTGCCAGCAGTCTAAGACTACCGGGACTAGCGGGAGTCACAGATACGCAGTATTTT. Its amino acids are CASSLRLPGLAGVTDTQYF.